One TCR beta chain is described in this entry. V lost 3 bases to trimming and J lost 7 bases, with 18 bases between them. This CDR3 is 16 amino acids long. CDR1 and CDR2 from the germline V gene are MDHEN and SYDVKM. The entry originates in a study of blood T cell repertoires in COVID-19. Background on the study: Researchers got acute and convalescent COVID-19 samples from the United States, Italy and Spain.

Sequenced by immunoSEQ multiplex PCR; TCRdb stores in-frame clones only, minus some. The sample holds about 370,000 clones, 85% to 90% seen once. Sequencing was performed on PBMCs or T cells enriched from blood (not recorded which). This receptor was identified in a man younger than 35 who had recovered from COVID-19. The J gene is TRBJ1-4, the V gene TRBV28; no clear D. DNA for the CDR3: TGTGCCAGCAGTTTGGCTGGTGTGGGGAGAGGTGAAAAACTGTTTTTT. It translates to CASSLAGVGRGEKLFF.